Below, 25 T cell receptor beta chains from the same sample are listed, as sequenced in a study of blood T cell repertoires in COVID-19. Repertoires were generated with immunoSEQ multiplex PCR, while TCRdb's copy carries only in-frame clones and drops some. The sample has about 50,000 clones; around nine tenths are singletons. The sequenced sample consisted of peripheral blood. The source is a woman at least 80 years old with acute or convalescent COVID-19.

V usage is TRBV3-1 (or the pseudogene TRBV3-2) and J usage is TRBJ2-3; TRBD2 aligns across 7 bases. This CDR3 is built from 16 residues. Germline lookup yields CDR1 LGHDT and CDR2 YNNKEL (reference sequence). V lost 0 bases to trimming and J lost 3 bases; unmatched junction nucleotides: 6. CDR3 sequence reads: CASSQDFAGATDTQYF. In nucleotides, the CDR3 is TGTGCCAGCAGCCAAGATTTCGCGGGAGCGACAGATACGCAGTATTTT.

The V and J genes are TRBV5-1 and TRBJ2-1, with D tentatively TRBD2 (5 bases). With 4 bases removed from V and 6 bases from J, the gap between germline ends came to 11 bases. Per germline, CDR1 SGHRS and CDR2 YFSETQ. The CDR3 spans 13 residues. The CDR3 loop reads CASSRDLFNEQFF. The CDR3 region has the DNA TGCGCCAGCAGCCGGGATCTTTTCAATGAGCAGTTCTTC.

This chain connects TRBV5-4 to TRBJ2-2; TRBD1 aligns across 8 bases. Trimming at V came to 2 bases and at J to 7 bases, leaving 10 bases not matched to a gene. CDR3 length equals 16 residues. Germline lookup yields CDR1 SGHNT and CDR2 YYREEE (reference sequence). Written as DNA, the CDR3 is TGTGCCAGCAGCTTTCCCCAGGGGGCGTCGGGCGGGGAGCTGTTTTTT. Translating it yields CASSFPQGASGGELFF.

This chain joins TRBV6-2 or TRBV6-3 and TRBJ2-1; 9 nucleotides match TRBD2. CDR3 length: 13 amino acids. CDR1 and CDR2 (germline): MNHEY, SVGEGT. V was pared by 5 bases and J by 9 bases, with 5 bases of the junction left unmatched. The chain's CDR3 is CASSRTSVGEQFF. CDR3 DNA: TGTGCCAGCAGTCGGACTAGCGTGGGTGAGCAGTTCTTC.

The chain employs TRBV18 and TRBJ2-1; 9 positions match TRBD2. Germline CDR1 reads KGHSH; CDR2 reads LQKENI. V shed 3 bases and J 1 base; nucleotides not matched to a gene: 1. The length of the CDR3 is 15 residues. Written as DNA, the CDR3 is TGTGCCAGCTCACCCGGACTAGCGTCCTACAATGAGCAGTTCTTC. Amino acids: CASSPGLASYNEQFF.

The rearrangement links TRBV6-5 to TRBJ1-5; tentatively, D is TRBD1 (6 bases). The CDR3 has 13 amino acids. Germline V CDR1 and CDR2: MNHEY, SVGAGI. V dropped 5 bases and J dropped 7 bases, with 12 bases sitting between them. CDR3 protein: CASSRGARQPQHF. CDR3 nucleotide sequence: TGTGCCAGCAGTCGGGGGGCACGGCAGCCCCAGCATTTT.

This CDR3 reads CASSPGLDPTLDYTF. The CDR3 DNA sequence: TGTGCCAGCTCACCGGGACTAGACCCCACTCTCGACTACACCTTC. V is TRBV18 and J is TRBJ1-2; D may be TRBD1 (5 bases). Between the trimmed V and J ends, which lost 3 bases and 10 bases, there was a span of 21 bases. Germline V gene lookup returns CDR1 KGHSH and CDR2 LQKENI. This CDR3 is built from 15 residues. Together with reference TRBV18 and TRBJ1-2, the CDR3 gives the full variable domain: NAGVMQNPRHLVRRRGQEARLRCSPMKGHSHVYWYRQLPEEGLKFMVYLQKENIIDESGMPKERFSAEFPKEGPSILRIQQVVRGDSAAYFCASSPGLDPTLDYTFGSGTRLTVV.

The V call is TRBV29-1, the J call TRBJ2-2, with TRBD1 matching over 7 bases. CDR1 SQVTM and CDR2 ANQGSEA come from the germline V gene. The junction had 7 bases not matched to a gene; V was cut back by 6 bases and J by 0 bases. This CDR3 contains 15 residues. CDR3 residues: CSVSRQGPNTGELFF. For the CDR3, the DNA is TGCAGCGTGTCTCGACAGGGCCCGAACACCGGGGAGCTGTTTTTT.

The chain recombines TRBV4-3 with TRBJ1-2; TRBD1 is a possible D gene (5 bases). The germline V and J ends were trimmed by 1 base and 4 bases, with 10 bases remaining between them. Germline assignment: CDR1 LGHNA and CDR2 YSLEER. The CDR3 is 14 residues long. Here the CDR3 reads CASSQVSDSYGYTF. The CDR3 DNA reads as TGCGCCAGCAGCCAAGTCTCTGACAGCTATGGCTACACCTTC.

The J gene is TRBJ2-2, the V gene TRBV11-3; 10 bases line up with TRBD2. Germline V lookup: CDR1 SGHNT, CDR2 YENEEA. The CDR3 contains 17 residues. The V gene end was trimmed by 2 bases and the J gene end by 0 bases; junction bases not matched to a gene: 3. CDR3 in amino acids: CASSLSSGRPNTGELFF. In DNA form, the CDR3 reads TGTGCCAGCAGCTTATCTAGCGGGAGACCGAACACCGGGGAGCTGTTTTTT.

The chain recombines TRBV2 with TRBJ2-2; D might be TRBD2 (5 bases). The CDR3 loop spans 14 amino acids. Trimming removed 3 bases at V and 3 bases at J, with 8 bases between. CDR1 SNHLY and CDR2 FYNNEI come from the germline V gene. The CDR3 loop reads CASSDRGYTGELFF. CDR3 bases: TGTGCCAGCAGTGATCGAGGGTACACCGGGGAGCTGTTTTTT. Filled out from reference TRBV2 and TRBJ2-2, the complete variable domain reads EPEVTQTPSHQVTQMGQEVILRCVPISNHLYFYWYRQILGQKVEFLVSFYNNEISEKSEIFDDQFSVERPDGSNFTLKIRSTKLEDSAMYFCASSDRGYTGELFFGEGSRLTVL.

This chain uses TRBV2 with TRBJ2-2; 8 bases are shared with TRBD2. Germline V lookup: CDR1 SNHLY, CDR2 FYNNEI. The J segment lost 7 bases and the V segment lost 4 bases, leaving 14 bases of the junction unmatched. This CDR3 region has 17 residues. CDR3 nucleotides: TGTGCCAGCAGTGTCACCGGCGGGAGGCGGGTGGGCGGGGAGCTGTTTTTT. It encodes CASSVTGGRRVGGELFF.

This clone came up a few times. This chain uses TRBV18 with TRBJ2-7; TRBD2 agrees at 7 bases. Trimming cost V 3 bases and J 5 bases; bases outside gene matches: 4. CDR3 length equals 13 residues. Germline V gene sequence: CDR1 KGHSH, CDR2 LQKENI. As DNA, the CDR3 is TGTGCCAGCTCACCTGGGACTACGGACGAGCAGTACTTC. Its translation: CASSPGTTDEQYF.

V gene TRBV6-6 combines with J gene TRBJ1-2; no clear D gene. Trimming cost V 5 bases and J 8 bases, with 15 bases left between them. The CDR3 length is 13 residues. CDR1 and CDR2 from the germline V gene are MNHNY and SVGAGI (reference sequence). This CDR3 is CASSQEGYLGYTF. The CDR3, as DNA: TGTGCCAGCAGTCAAGAGGGATACCTCGGCTACACCTTC.

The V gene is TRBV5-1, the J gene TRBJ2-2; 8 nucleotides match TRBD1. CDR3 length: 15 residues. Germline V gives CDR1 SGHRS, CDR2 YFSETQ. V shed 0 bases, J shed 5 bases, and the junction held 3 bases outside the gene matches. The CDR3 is CASSLGTGKTGELFF. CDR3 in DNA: TGCGCCAGCAGCTTGGGGACAGGGAAAACCGGGGAGCTGTTTTTT.

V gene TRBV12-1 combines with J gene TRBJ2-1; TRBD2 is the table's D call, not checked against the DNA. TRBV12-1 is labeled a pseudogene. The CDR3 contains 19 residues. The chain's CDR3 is CASSRGNPLAGASYNEQFF. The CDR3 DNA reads TGTGCCAGCAGCCGAGGGAACCCACTAGCGGGAGCATCCTACAATGAGCAGTTCTTC.

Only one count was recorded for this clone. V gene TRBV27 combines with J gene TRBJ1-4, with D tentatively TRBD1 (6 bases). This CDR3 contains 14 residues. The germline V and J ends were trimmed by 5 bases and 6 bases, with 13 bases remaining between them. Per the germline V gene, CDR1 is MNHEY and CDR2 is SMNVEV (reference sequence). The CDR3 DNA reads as TGTGCCAGCAGTCACCAGGGGTCTTATGAAAAACTGTTTTTT. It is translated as CASSHQGSYEKLFF. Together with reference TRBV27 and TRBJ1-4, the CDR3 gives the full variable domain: EAQVTQNPRYLITVTGKKLTVTCSQNMNHEYMSWYRQDPGLGLRQIYYSMNVEVTDKGDVPEGYKVSRKEKRNFPLILESPSPNQTSLYFCASSHQGSYEKLFFGSGTQLSVL.

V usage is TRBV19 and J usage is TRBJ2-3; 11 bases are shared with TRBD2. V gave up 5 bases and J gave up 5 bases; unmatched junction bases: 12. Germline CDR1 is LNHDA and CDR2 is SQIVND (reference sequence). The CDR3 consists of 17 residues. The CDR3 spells CASSSRGSGRGGDTQYF. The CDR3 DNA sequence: TGTGCCAGTAGTTCAAGGGGTAGCGGGAGGGGAGGAGATACGCAGTATTTT.

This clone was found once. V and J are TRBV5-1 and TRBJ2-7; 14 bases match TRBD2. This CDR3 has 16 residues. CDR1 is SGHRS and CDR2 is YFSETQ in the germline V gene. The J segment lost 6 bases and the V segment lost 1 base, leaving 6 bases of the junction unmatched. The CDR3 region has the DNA TGCGCCAGCAGCTTGTATGGGACTAGCGGGGGAGTCGAGCAGTACTTC. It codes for CASSLYGTSGGVEQYF.

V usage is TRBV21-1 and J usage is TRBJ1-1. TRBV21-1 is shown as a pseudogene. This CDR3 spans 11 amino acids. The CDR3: CALGVNTEAFF. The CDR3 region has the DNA TGTGCGCTCGGAGTGAACACTGAAGCTTTCTTT.

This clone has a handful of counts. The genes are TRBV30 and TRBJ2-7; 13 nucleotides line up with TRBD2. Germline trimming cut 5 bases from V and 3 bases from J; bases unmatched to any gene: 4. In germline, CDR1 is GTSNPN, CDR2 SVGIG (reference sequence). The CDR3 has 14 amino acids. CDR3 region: CAWVRTSGSYEQYF. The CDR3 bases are TGTGCCTGGGTCAGGACTAGCGGGAGCTACGAGCAGTACTTC.

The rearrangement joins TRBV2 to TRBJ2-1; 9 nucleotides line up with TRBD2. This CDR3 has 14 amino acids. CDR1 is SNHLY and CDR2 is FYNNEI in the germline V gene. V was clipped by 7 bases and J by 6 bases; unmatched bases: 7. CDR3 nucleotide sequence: TGTGCCAGCATCTCGACTAGCGGAACCAATGAGCAGTTCTTC. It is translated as CASISTSGTNEQFF.

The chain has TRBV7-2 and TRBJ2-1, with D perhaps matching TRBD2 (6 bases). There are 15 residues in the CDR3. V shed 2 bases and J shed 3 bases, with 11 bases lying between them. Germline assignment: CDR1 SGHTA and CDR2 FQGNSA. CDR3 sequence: CASSLSAGIYNEQFF. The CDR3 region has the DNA TGTGCCAGCAGCTTATCGGCGGGAATCTACAATGAGCAGTTCTTC.

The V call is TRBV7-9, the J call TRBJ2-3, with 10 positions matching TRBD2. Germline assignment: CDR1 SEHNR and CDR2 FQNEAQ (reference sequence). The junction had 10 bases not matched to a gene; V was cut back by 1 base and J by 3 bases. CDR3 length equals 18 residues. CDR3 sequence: CASSLGLAGAKGTDTQYF. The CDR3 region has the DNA TGTGCCAGCAGCTTAGGGCTAGCGGGAGCAAAAGGTACAGATACGCAGTATTTT.

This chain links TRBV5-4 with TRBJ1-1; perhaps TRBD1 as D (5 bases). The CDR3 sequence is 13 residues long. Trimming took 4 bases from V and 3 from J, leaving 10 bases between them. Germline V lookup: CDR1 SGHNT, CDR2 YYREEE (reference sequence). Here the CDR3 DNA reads TGTGCCAGCAGCGGGGCAGGGTACACTGAAGCTTTCTTT. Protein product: CASSGAGYTEAFF. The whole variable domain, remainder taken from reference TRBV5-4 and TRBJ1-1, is ETGVTQSPTHLIKTRGQQVTLRCSSQSGHNTVSWYQQALGQGPQFIFQYYREEENGRGNFPPRFSGLQFPNYSSELNVNALELDDSALYLCASSGAGYTEAFFGQGTRLTVV.